The 23 T cell receptor beta chains reported below all come from one sample, sequenced in a study of T cell changes during pregnancy in multiple sclerosis. Measured with immunoSEQ multiplex PCR; TCRdb has only the in-frame clones, and not every one. The profile covers tens of thousands of clones, with over 75% appearing a single time and around 12% taken by the ten largest. Sequencing was performed on CD8+ T cells from peripheral blood mononuclear cells, taken in the first trimester of pregnancy. These receptors were obtained from a female donor with multiple sclerosis, enrolled in a pregnancy study.

With regard to this clone: A read error may account for a junction end that differs from germline. J is TRBJ2-1 and V is TRBV27, with 7 bases that match TRBD1. CDR3 length equals 11 residues. The germline CDR1 and CDR2 sequences are MNHEY and SMNVEV (reference sequence). CDR3: CASRGDRVQIF. As DNA, the CDR3 is TGTGCCAGCAGGGGCGACAGGGTCCAAATCTTC.

This clone was recorded only once. J is TRBJ2-7 and V is TRBV6-1, with 10 positions matching TRBD2. Germline lookup yields CDR1 MNHNS and CDR2 SASEGT. CDR3 length: 14 residues. V gave up 9 bases and J gave up 2 bases; unmatched junction bases: 7. The CDR3 nucleotides read TGTGCCAGTGCCCCGGGACTAGCGCCCTACGAGCAGTACTTC. This codes for CASAPGLAPYEQYF.

This chain connects TRBV28 to TRBJ2-5; 7 bases are a match to TRBD2. Germline trimming cut 5 bases from V and 4 bases from J; bases unmatched to any gene: 13. CDR3 length: 16 amino acids. Germline CDR1 MDHEN, CDR2 SYDVKM. The CDR3 reads CASSPAGMSERETQYF. The CDR3 DNA reads TGTGCCAGCAGTCCAGCGGGGATGAGTGAGAGAGAGACCCAGTACTTC.

This chain joins TRBV2 and TRBJ2-2; TRBD1 matches at 7 bases. The CDR3 length is 18 residues. Germline V lookup: CDR1 SNHLY, CDR2 FYNNEI. J was trimmed by 4 bases and V by 6 bases; bases with no gene match: 17. The CDR3 protein is CASRARTGVHDGTGELFF. CDR3 DNA sequence: TGTGCCAGCAGGGCCAGGACAGGCGTCCACGACGGCACCGGGGAGCTGTTTTTT.

The chain employs TRBV19 and TRBJ1-2; tentatively, D is TRBD1 (6 bases). The CDR3 has 13 residues. The germline V and J ends were trimmed by 2 bases and 6 bases, with 10 bases remaining between them. Germline CDR1 reads LNHDA; CDR2 reads SQIVND (reference sequence). The CDR3 region is CASSINRVNGYTF. CDR3 sequence (DNA): TGTGCCAGTAGTATAAACAGGGTGAATGGCTACACCTTC.

The CDR3 spells CASSPTGNEQYF. The DNA for the CDR3 is TGTGCCAGTAGCCCCACAGGGAACGAGCAGTACTTC. The chain uses TRBV19 and TRBJ2-7, with D perhaps TRBD1 (6 bases). The ends were cut back, 6 bases at V and 5 bases at J, with 11 bases in the middle. The CDR3 runs to 12 residues. Per germline, CDR1 LNHDA and CDR2 SQIVND (reference sequence).

The chain couples TRBV28 to TRBJ2-7, with 9 bases fitting TRBD2. CDR3 length: 19 amino acids. V lost 2 bases and J lost 7; bases outside the gene matches: 21. The germline CDR1 and CDR2 sequences are MDHEN and SYDVKM. CDR3 sequence reads: CASSLLGREGRILAVEQYF. As DNA, the CDR3 is TGTGCCAGCAGTTTACTTGGGCGGGAGGGCCGGATACTGGCTGTTGAGCAGTACTTC.

The chain links TRBV11-2 to TRBJ2-5; weak D call: TRBD2 (6 bases). V was shortened by 5 bases and J by 2 bases, with 15 bases between the two germline ends. The CDR3 loop spans 15 amino acids. Germline V gene data show CDR1 as SGHAT and CDR2 as FQNNGV. The CDR3 DNA is TGTGCCAGCAGCCTAGGGACCGCGGGGCAAGAGACCCAGTACTTC. This sequence encodes CASSLGTAGQETQYF.

J is TRBJ2-7 and V is TRBV5-1; D gene ambiguous. V lost 1 base and J lost 0, with 14 bases in between. This CDR3 contains 16 residues. The germline V gene encodes CDR1 SGHRS and CDR2 YFSETQ. The CDR3 nucleotides are TGCGCCAGCAGCTTGAGTCCAGCAGGAAGCTCCTACGAGCAGTACTTC. Translated: CASSLSPAGSSYEQYF.

This chain uses TRBV9 with TRBJ2-5; 10 nucleotides match TRBD2. V shed 5 bases and J 3 bases; nucleotides not matched to a gene: 4. This CDR3 contains 14 residues. Germline V CDR1 and CDR2: SGDLS, YYNGEE. CDR3 sequence: CASSPSGSEETQYF. The CDR3 nucleotides are TGTGCCAGCAGTCCTAGCGGGAGTGAAGAGACCCAGTACTTC.

The chain employs TRBV29-1 and TRBJ1-1, with 9 positions matching TRBD1. CDR1 and CDR2 (germline): SQVTM, ANQGSEA. CDR3 length equals 13 residues. Unmatched junction bases numbered 12, after V lost 6 bases and J lost 10 bases. As DNA, the CDR3 is TGCAGCGTCGGGGACAGGGCCGTTGATGTAGCTTTCTTT. Translation gives CSVGDRAVDVAFF.

The chain links TRBV7-9 to TRBJ2-1; D uncertain. The CDR3 spans 14 residues. CDR1 is SEHNR and CDR2 is FQNEAQ in the germline V gene (reference sequence). Trimming took off 4 bases at V and 5 bases at J, with 12 bases between the two ends. The CDR3 DNA follows: TGTGCCAGCAGCTCTGGCCTAGTAGACAATGAGCAGTTCTTC. Amino acids: CASSSGLVDNEQFF.

The chain joins TRBV5-1 to TRBJ2-1, with 8 nucleotides matching TRBD2. This CDR3 is built from 16 residues. CDR1 and CDR2 (germline): SGHRS, YFSETQ. J lost 8 bases, V lost 0 bases, and 10 bases had no gene match. The CDR3 sequence is CASSLDRGGRFDEQFF. The CDR3 coding sequence is TGCGCCAGCAGCTTGGACCGTGGCGGGAGGTTTGATGAGCAGTTCTTC.

This chain links TRBV27 with TRBJ2-5; TRBD2 agrees at 12 bases. V lost 4 bases, J lost 2 bases, and 5 bases stayed unmatched. The CDR3 is 16 residues long. CDR1 is MNHEY and CDR2 is SMNVEV in the germline V gene (reference sequence). The CDR3 nucleotides read TGTGCCAGCAGTTCCGGACTAGCGGGACCTCAAGAGACCCAGTACTTC. Amino acids: CASSSGLAGPQETQYF.

The rearrangement links TRBV7-8 to TRBJ1-1; D not certain. This CDR3 contains 12 residues. Germline V CDR1 and CDR2: SGHVS, FQNEAQ. V lost 3 bases to trimming and J lost 7 bases, with 9 bases between them. The CDR3 protein is CASSFTGSEAFF. The CDR3 nucleotides are TGTGCCAGCAGCTTCACCGGGAGTGAAGCTTTCTTT.

The chain is built from TRBV28 and TRBJ2-3; no firm D call. The CDR3 extends over 13 amino acids. V was clipped by 2 bases and J by 4 bases, with 7 bases between them. CDR1 MDHEN and CDR2 SYDVKM come from the germline V gene. This CDR3 is CASSLQAPDTQYF. In DNA, the CDR3 is TGTGCCAGCAGTTTACAGGCCCCAGATACGCAGTATTTT.

V and J are TRBV7-9 and TRBJ2-1; 9 nucleotides agree with TRBD1. CDR1 and CDR2 from the germline V gene are SEHNR and FQNEAQ (reference sequence). This CDR3 region has 18 residues. Losses at the gene ends were 5 bases for V and 7 bases for J; bases not matched to a gene: 18. This CDR3 reads CASSRQGGRANPWNEQFF. CDR3 in DNA: TGTGCCAGCAGCCGACAGGGGGGGAGGGCTAACCCGTGGAATGAGCAGTTCTTC.

The V call is TRBV19, the J call TRBJ2-5; D might be TRBD2 (5 bases). V was cut by 10 bases and J by 3 bases, with 15 bases left in between. The CDR3 loop spans 13 amino acids. Germline assignment: CDR1 LNHDA and CDR2 SQIVND (reference sequence). The CDR3 nucleotides read TGTGCCACCTCAGTTCCGGGAAAAGAGACCCAGTACTTC. Protein sequence: CATSVPGKETQYF.

This chain joins TRBV11-2 and TRBJ1-1; D might be TRBD1 (6 bases). V was cut by 3 bases and J by 3 bases, with 17 bases left in between. Per the germline V gene, CDR1 is SGHAT and CDR2 is FQNNGV. This CDR3 region has 16 residues. CDR3: CASSFVQGIEDTEAFF. The CDR3 DNA is TGTGCCAGCAGCTTTGTACAGGGAATAGAGGACACTGAAGCTTTCTTT.

The chain is built from TRBV28 and TRBJ2-7; the D is unclear. Trimming took 2 bases from V and 0 from J, leaving 5 bases between them. The length of the CDR3 is 13 residues. Germline lookup yields CDR1 MDHEN and CDR2 SYDVKM. CDR3 sequence: CASSLASSYEQYF. In DNA form, the CDR3 reads TGTGCCAGCAGTTTAGCCAGCTCCTACGAGCAGTACTTC.

The chain uses TRBV13 and TRBJ2-5; 9 positions agree with TRBD1. The CDR3 has 18 amino acids. The V gene's germline CDR1 is PRHDT and CDR2 FYEKMQ (reference sequence). V gave up 0 bases and J gave up 5 bases; unmatched junction bases: 13. CDR3 protein: CASSLGPRLTGGEETQYF. The CDR3 coding sequence is TGTGCCAGCAGCTTAGGCCCCCGGCTTACAGGGGGCGAGGAGACCCAGTACTTC.

The V and J genes are TRBV27 and TRBJ2-7; 9 bases match TRBD1. J lost 3 bases, V lost 6 bases, and 12 bases had no gene match. CDR1 and CDR2 from the germline V gene are MNHEY and SMNVEV (reference sequence). The CDR3 is made up of 16 amino acids. The CDR3 DNA follows: TGTGCCAGCAGGCCCTACCTCGGGACAGGGAGCTACGAGCAGTACTTC. Protein: CASRPYLGTGSYEQYF.

V gene TRBV7-9 combines with J gene TRBJ2-4, with D possibly matching TRBD1 (5 bases). V was shortened by 2 bases and J by 3 bases, with 5 bases between the two germline ends. The germline gives CDR1 SEHNR, CDR2 FQNEAQ (reference sequence). The CDR3 spans 13 residues. The CDR3 protein is CASSLRGKNIQYF. The DNA for the CDR3 is TGTGCCAGCAGCTTAAGGGGCAAAAACATTCAGTACTTC.